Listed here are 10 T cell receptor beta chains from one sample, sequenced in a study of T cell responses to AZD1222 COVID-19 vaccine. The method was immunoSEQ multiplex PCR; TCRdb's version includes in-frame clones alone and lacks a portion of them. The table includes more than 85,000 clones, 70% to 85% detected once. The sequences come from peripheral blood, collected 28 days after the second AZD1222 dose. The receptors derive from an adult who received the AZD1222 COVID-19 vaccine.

The CDR3 is CASSLSHIRSPLHF. CDR3 sequence (DNA): TGTGCCAGCAGCTTATCTCATATCCGTTCACCCCTCCACTTT. The chain links TRBV7-2 to TRBJ1-6; D is undetermined. The length of the CDR3 is 14 residues. Germline V gene sequence: CDR1 SGHTA, CDR2 FQGNSA. The V end lost 2 bases, the J end lost 9 bases, and 11 bases lay between the germline ends.

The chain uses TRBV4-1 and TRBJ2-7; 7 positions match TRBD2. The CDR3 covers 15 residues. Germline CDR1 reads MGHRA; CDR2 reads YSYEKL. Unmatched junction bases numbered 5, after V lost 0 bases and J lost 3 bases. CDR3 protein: CASSQELAISYEQYF. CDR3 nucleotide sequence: TGCGCCAGCAGCCAAGAACTAGCGATTAGCTACGAGCAGTACTTC.

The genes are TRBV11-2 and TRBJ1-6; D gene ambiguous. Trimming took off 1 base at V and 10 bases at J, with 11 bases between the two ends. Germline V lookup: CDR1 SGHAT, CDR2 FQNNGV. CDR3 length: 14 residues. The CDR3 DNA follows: TGTGCCAGCAGCTTAGGCCCAACCCAATCACCCCTCCACTTT. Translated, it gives CASSLGPTQSPLHF. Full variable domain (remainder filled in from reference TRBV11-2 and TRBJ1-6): EAGVAQSPRYKIIEKRQSVAFWCNPISGHATLYWYQQILGQGPKLLIQFQNNGVVDDSQLPKDRFSAERLKGVDSTLKIQPAKLEDSAVYLCASSLGPTQSPLHFGNGTRLTVT.

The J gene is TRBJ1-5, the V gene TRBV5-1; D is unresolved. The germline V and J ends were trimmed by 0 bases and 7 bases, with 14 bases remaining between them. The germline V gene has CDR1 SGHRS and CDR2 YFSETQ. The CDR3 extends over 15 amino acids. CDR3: CASSLEGWVWQPQHF. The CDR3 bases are TGCGCCAGCAGCTTGGAGGGATGGGTTTGGCAGCCCCAGCATTTT.

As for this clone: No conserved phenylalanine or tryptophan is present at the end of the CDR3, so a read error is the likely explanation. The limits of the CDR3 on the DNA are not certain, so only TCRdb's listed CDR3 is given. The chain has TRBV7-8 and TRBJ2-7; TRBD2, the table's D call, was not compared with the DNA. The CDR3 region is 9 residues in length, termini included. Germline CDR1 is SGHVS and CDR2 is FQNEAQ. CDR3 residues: CASSLDRLY.

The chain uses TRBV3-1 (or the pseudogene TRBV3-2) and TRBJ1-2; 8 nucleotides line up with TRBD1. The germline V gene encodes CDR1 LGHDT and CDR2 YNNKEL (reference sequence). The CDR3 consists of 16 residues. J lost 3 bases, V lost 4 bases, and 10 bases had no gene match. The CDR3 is CASSPTGARGDYGYTF. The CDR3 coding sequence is TGTGCCAGCAGCCCGACAGGGGCGAGAGGAGACTATGGCTACACCTTC.

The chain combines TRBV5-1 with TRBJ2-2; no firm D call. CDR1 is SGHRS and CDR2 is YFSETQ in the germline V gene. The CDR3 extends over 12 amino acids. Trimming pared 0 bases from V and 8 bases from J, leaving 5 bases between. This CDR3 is CASSLERGELFF. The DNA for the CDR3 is TGCGCCAGCAGCTTGGAAAGGGGGGAGCTGTTTTTT.

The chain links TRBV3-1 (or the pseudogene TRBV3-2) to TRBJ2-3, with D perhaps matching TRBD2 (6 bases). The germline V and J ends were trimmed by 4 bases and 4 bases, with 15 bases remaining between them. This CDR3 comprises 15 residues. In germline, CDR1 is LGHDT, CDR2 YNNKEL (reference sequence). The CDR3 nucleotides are TGTGCCAGCAGCCCCGCACTAGCCCGGGCAGATACGCAGTATTTT. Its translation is CASSPALARADTQYF.

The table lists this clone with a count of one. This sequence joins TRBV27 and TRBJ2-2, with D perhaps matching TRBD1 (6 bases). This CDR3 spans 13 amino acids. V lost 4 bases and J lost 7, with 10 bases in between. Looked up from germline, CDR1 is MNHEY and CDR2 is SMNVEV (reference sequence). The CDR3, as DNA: TGTGCCAGCAGTTATCTAGGGGGCGGGGAGCTGTTTTTT. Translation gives CASSYLGGGELFF.

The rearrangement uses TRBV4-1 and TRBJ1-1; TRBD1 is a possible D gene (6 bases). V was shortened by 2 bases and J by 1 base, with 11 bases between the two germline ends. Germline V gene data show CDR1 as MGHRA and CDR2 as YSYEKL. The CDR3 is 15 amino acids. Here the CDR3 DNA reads TGCGCCAGCAGCCAACCAGGGACACCGAACACTGAAGCTTTCTTT. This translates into CASSQPGTPNTEAFF.